This T cell receptor (beta chain) stems from a study of persistence of HIV-infected CD4 T cells. Study information: CD4+ T cells responding to CMV or HIV-1 Gag were isolated. A median of about eight years of suppressive ART preceded sampling.

Study findings and constraints: TCRbeta richness was lower in CMV- and Gag-responding cells than in anti-CD3/anti-CD28-responding cells.

The CDR3 extends over 14 amino acids. V lost 5 bases to trimming and J lost 4 bases, with 13 bases between them. CDR1 SGHTA and CDR2 FQGNSA come from the germline V gene. The libraries were made with immunoSEQ version 4 in survey mode. Some clones are missing from TCRdb's copy, which holds only in-frame ones; the method was immunoSEQ multiplex PCR. The sample yields tens of thousands of clones, approximately 80% seen once. Notes on this clone: As yet, its antigen is unknown.

The stimulus was lysate of CMV-infected fibroblasts, roughly 10 ug/mL. CD40L-negative CD69-negative CD45RO-high memory CD4+ T cells were sorted as populations depleted of antigen-responding cells. CD8+ T cells were removed from PBMCs prior to stimulation. The genes are TRBV7-2 and TRBJ2-3; D may correspond to TRBD1 or TRBD2 (5 bases each). This clonotype originated in an adult man with HIV who was CMV-seropositive. Sequenced material: CD4+ T cells sorted from PBMCs after approximately 20-hour stimulation, taken from a patient who received antiretroviral therapy. In DNA, the CDR3 is TGTGCCAGCAGCCTAAGAAGGGGAGCAGATACGCAGTATTTT. Translated: CASSLRRGADTQYF.